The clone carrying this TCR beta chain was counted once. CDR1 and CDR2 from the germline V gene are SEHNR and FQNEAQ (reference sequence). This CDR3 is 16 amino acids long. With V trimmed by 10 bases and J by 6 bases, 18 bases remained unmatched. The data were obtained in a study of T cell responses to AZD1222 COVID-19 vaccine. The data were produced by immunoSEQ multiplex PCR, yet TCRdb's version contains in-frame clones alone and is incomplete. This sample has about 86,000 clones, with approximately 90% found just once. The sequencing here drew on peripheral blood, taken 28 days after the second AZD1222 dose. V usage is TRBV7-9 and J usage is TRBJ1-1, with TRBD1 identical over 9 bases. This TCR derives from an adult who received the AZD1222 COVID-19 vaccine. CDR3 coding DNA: TGTGCCATCGCAAGATCGACAGGGGGAAATGGTGCTGAAGCTTTCTTT. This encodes CAIARSTGGNGAEAFF.